The rows below give T cell receptor beta chains drawn from one sample of a study of blood T cells in healthy people across ages. TCRdb reprocessed the 5' RACE reads with MiXCR, giving one entry per CDR3 protein. Of some 730,000 distinct CDR3 sequences detected, about 20% appear once; the ten largest clones hold roughly 22%. Sequenced input: blood. The receptor set was obtained from a man in his sixties or seventies in good health. Both conserved end residues are part of each CDR3. The order of the fields is J gene, V gene, D gene, clone size, CDR3 DNA, CDR3 protein. The D gene is left open where the match is weak. For some rows the clone size is stated as once, few or many, or as a class when expanded; others skip it.

TRBJ2-3 TRBV12-3/TRBV12-4 . few TGTGCCAGCAGTACACAGTGGTTGGATACGCAGTATTTT CASSTQWLDTQYF
TRBJ2-1 TRBV18 TRBD1 many TGTGCCAGCTCACCGGGACAGGGGGTCTACAATGAGCAGTTCTTC CASSPGQGVYNEQFF
TRBJ1-1 TRBV4-3 . once TGCGCCAGCAGCCCAGAAGCAGGGACTGAAGCTTTCTTT CASSPEAGTEAFF
TRBJ2-1 TRBV28 TRBD2 few TGTGCCAGCAGTTCCCCTAGCGGCCGCTCCCACAATGAGCAGTTCTTC CASSSPSGRSHNEQFF
TRBJ1-1 TRBV5-1 . . TGCGCCAGCAGGGGCCCTGCTAGCACTAACACTGAAGCTTTCTTT CASRGPASTNTEAFF
TRBJ1-2 TRBV7-2 . . TGTGCCAGCAGCCCGGCGGGTTTTGTCTACACCTTC CASSPAGFVYTF
TRBJ1-2 TRBV20-1 . few TGCAGTTCGCAGATTTTAGTGGGAAATGGCTACACCTTC CSSQILVGNGYTF
TRBJ1-1 TRBV4-3 . . TGCGCCAGCAGCCAAGATACGGCGGCCAACACTGAAGCTTTCTTT CASSQDTAANTEAFF
TRBJ2-4 TRBV28 . . TGTGCCAGCAGTTTATCGGGGGGCAAAGCCAAAAACATTCAGTACTTC CASSLSGGKAKNIQYF
TRBJ2-7 TRBV20-1 TRBD2 few TGCAGTGCTAGAGGTCCATGGACTAGCGGTACCTACGAGCAGTACTTC CSARGPWTSGTYEQYF
TRBJ1-1 TRBV12-3/TRBV12-4 . . TGTGCCAGCAGTCACCCCGGTGGGACAAGTAACACTGAAGCTTTCTTT CASSHPGGTSNTEAFF
TRBJ2-5 TRBV20-1 . many TGCAGTGCTCTCAGAGGCAGTAGCGAGACCCAGTACTTC CSALRGSSETQYF
TRBJ2-2 TRBV3-1 TRBD2 . TGTGCCAGCAGCCAGGGAGGGTCTCGGACCGGGGAGCTGTTTTTT CASSQGGSRTGELFF
TRBJ2-3 TRBV5-1 . few TGCGCCAGCAGCCCCTCAACAGGGCTAGCAGATACGCAGTATTTT CASSPSTGLADTQYF
TRBJ2-7 TRBV5-1 TRBD2 . TGCGCCAGCAGCTCTTTAGCGGGGGGGCACGCGAACTTC CASSSLAGGHANF
TRBJ2-3 TRBV30 . . TGTGCCGTGGACGGGAGCGCAGATACGCAGTATTTT CAVDGSADTQYF
TRBJ1-2 TRBV12-3/TRBV12-4 . . TGTGCCAGCAGCCAAGGGAACGGCTACACCTTC CASSQGNGYTF
TRBJ1-2 TRBV6-5 TRBD1 few TGTGCCAGCGGAACAGGGGATGCCTATGGCTACACCTTC CASGTGDAYGYTF
TRBJ2-3 TRBV5-1 . . TGCGCCAGCAGCTTCGAGATATCCGGCCGAGATACGCAGTATTTT CASSFEISGRDTQYF
TRBJ1-4 TRBV5-1 . few TGCGCCAGCAGCAGGGACGCAATTGAAGGGGAAAAACTGTTTTTT CASSRDAIEGEKLFF
TRBJ2-5 TRBV6-2/TRBV6-3 . few TGTGCCAGCGGAGGGGGGTTGGGGGTAAAAGAGACCCAGTACTTC CASGGGLGVKETQYF
TRBJ1-2 TRBV11-2 . . TGTGCCAGCAGCTTAAGTAGCGATTCAAGACTCCATGGCTACACCTTC CASSLSSDSRLHGYTF
TRBJ2-5 TRBV14 . . TGTGCCAGCAGTTCGGGGTTCATGCAGTACTTC CASSSGFMQYF
TRBJ2-3 TRBV5-5 TRBD1 . TGTGCCAGCAGCTTGGTGGGACAGGGGCGTAGCACAGATACGCAGTATTTT CASSLVGQGRSTDTQYF